These 18 T cell receptor beta chains share one sample of origin, sequenced in a study of blood T cell repertoires in COVID-19. TCRdb's table, derived via immunoSEQ multiplex PCR, lists solely in-frame clones and lacks some. This table holds about 160,000 clones, about 85% found once. The specimen was peripheral blood. The source of these receptors is a man aged 40-55 years with acute or convalescent COVID-19.

The V gene is TRBV20-1, the J gene TRBJ1-3, with D possibly being TRBD1 (5 bases). This CDR3 spans 12 amino acids. V dropped 3 bases and J dropped 11 bases, with 14 bases sitting between them. The germline V gene encodes CDR1 DFQATT and CDR2 SNEGSKA (reference sequence). Here the CDR3 DNA reads TGCAGTGCTAGTTTTCAGGGTACGGCCATATATTTT. It codes for CSASFQGTAIYF.

V and J are TRBV10-3 and TRBJ1-1, with 8 bases lining up with TRBD1. The CDR3 covers 17 residues. Germline lookup yields CDR1 ENHRY and CDR2 SYGVKD. Trimming at V came to 5 bases and at J to 5 bases, leaving 16 bases not matched to a gene. The CDR3 DNA reads TGTGCCATCAGTCCAACTTCAGTCGACAGGGGAGGTACTGAAGCTTTCTTT. Translating it yields CAISPTSVDRGGTEAFF.

V is TRBV11-2 and J is TRBJ1-6; 8 positions agree with TRBD1. The CDR3 is 14 amino acids. The ends lost 5 bases at V and 10 bases at J; junction bases unmatched: 7. Germline V gives CDR1 SGHAT, CDR2 FQNNGV. CDR3 region: CASSVDRAGSPLHF. The CDR3 DNA reads as TGTGCCAGCAGCGTGGACAGGGCGGGGTCACCCCTCCACTTT. The complete variable domain, with remaining parts taken from reference TRBV11-2 and TRBJ1-6, reads EAGVAQSPRYKIIEKRQSVAFWCNPISGHATLYWYQQILGQGPKLLIQFQNNGVVDDSQLPKDRFSAERLKGVDSTLKIQPAKLEDSAVYLCASSVDRAGSPLHFGNGTRLTVT.

The rearrangement uses TRBV28 and TRBJ1-1, with D unresolved. The CDR3 contains 11 residues. CDR1 and CDR2 from the germline V gene are MDHEN and SYDVKM. V shed 7 bases and J shed 8 bases, with 11 bases lying between them. The CDR3 DNA sequence: TGTGCCAGCATAAAACGCAGGGAAGCTTTCTTT. Amino acid sequence: CASIKRREAFF.

The chain is built from TRBV10-2 and TRBJ1-2; 7 bases match TRBD1. Germline CDR1 WSHSY, CDR2 SAAADI. V lost 3 bases and J lost 4; bases outside the gene matches: 5. CDR3 length: 14 residues. The CDR3 DNA follows: TGCGCCAGCAGTGATACAGGGGAGCTCTATGGCTACACCTTC. Its protein is CASSDTGELYGYTF.

This clone turned up a few times. The genes are TRBV19 and TRBJ1-1; 7 bases match TRBD1. The CDR3 has 14 residues. Germline trimming cut 5 bases from V and 4 bases from J; bases unmatched to any gene: 7. Germline V CDR1 and CDR2: LNHDA, SQIVND (reference sequence). The CDR3 reads CASSHRGAGTEAFF. DNA of the CDR3: TGTGCCAGTAGTCACAGGGGAGCGGGCACTGAAGCTTTCTTT.

This clone was observed a single time. The V call is TRBV12-5, the J call TRBJ2-2; the D is unclear. The CDR3 consists of 13 residues. Germline V gene data show CDR1 as LGHNT and CDR2 as FRNRAP. V was trimmed by 2 bases and J by 3 bases, leaving 4 bases between them. The CDR3 region has the DNA TGTGCTAGTGGTTTGCGGGACACCGGGGAGCTGTTTTTT. Its translation is CASGLRDTGELFF.

Details on this clone: One junction end does not reproduce the germline sequence, and a read error may be involved. The chain employs TRBV18 and TRBJ2-7, with 10 bases fitting TRBD1. This CDR3 is 14 amino acids long. Germline V gene data show CDR1 as KGHSH and CDR2 as LQKENI. For the CDR3, the DNA is TGTGCCAGCTCACCAGGGACAGGGGAATACGTGCAGTACTTC. This codes for CASSPGTGEYVQYF.

The table lists this clone with a few counts. At the DNA level, this CDR3 is encoded by other sequences in the same sample as well. This chain joins TRBV15 and TRBJ2-7; 8 positions agree with TRBD1. From germline, CDR1 is LNHNV and CDR2 YYDKDF (reference sequence). V lost 0 bases, J lost 2 bases, and 6 bases stayed unmatched. CDR3 length: 16 amino acids. In DNA, the CDR3 is TGTGCCACCAGCAGAGAAGCCGGGACAGGTACCTACGAGCAGTACTTC. It yields the protein CATSREAGTGTYEQYF.

The chain has TRBV6-1 and TRBJ1-2, with D hard to call. Germline V gene lookup returns CDR1 MNHNS and CDR2 SASEGT. Trimming shortened V by 2 bases and J by 2 bases, and 9 bases separated the two germline ends. CDR3 length equals 14 residues. CDR3: CASSEPPGNYGYTF. As DNA, the CDR3 is TGTGCCAGCAGTGAACCCCCCGGGAACTATGGCTACACCTTC.

V and J are TRBV27 and TRBJ1-2, with D possibly matching TRBD1 (5 bases). The CDR3 covers 13 residues. V was cut by 5 bases and J by 3 bases, with 10 bases left in between. Per germline, CDR1 MNHEY and CDR2 SMNVEV (reference sequence). CDR3 DNA: TGTGCCAGCAGTCCAGGGATGTACTATGGCTACACCTTC. This codes for CASSPGMYYGYTF.

V usage is TRBV9 and J usage is TRBJ2-7, with a possible D match to TRBD2 (6 bases). Trimming removed 0 bases from V and 5 bases from J, with 12 bases in between. The germline CDR1 and CDR2 sequences are SGDLS and YYNGEE. CDR3 length: 14 residues. CDR3 region: CASSVEGTSDEQYF. In DNA, the CDR3 is TGTGCCAGCAGCGTAGAGGGGACTTCCGACGAGCAGTACTTC. Filled out from reference TRBV9 and TRBJ2-7, the complete variable domain reads DSGVTQTPKHLITATGQRVTLRCSPRSGDLSVYWYQQSLDQGLQFLIQYYNGEERAKGNILERFSAQQFPDLHSELNLSSLELGDSALYFCASSVEGTSDEQYFGPGTRLTVT.

This clone showed up just a few times. The V gene is TRBV20-1, the J gene TRBJ1-4; TRBD1 is a possible D gene (5 bases). The germline V and J ends were trimmed by 0 bases and 14 bases, with 10 bases remaining between them. In germline, CDR1 is DFQATT, CDR2 SNEGSKA (reference sequence). The CDR3 has 11 residues. The CDR3 bases are TGCAGTGCTAGAGACCCCAACAGGCTGTTTTTT. This gives the protein CSARDPNRLFF.

V usage is TRBV30 and J usage is TRBJ2-1; no clear D gene. Trimming shortened V by 3 bases and J by 0 bases, and 9 bases separated the two germline ends. Germline CDR1 is GTSNPN and CDR2 is SVGIG (reference sequence). The CDR3 is 14 residues long. CDR3 protein: CAWRRVSSYNEQFF. The DNA of the CDR3 is TGTGCCTGGAGACGGGTCAGCTCCTACAATGAGCAGTTCTTC.

The chain carries TRBV6-5 and TRBJ2-7, with no clear D. Germline CDR1 MNHEY, CDR2 SVGAGI. The CDR3 totals 13 residues. Trimming removed 6 bases at V and 0 bases at J, with 9 bases between. The CDR3: CASRTGGSYEQYF. The DNA of the CDR3 is TGTGCCAGCAGAACTGGTGGCTCCTACGAGCAGTACTTC.

This chain uses TRBV28 with TRBJ1-4; D not certain. CDR1 is MDHEN and CDR2 is SYDVKM in the germline V gene. The CDR3 runs 13 residues. Trimming cost V 8 bases and J 8 bases, with 15 bases left between them. CDR3 loop: CASGLSGLEKLFF. The CDR3 DNA is TGTGCCAGCGGACTTTCGGGCCTGGAAAAACTGTTTTTT.

The gene calls are TRBV29-1 and TRBJ1-2, with 7 positions matching TRBD1. The V and J ends lost 0 bases and 4 bases, in that order; junction bases with no gene match: 5. The CDR3 has 14 amino acids. CDR1 is SQVTM, CDR2 ANQGSEA, per germline. The CDR3 region has the DNA TGCAGCGTTGAAGATACAGGGGCAAGCTATGGCTACACCTTC. Translation: CSVEDTGASYGYTF.

The gene calls are TRBV5-5 and TRBJ1-5; D is possibly TRBD1 (6 bases). V was shortened by 1 base and J by 6 bases, with 14 bases between the two germline ends. Looked up from germline, CDR1 is SGHKS and CDR2 is YYEKEE (reference sequence). This CDR3 region has 15 residues. The CDR3 nucleotides are TGTGCCAGCAGCTTGAATGCACAGGGATCTCAGCCCCAGCATTTT. It translates to CASSLNAQGSQPQHF.